These T cell receptor beta chains were read from a single sample in a study of radiation and T cells in renal cell carcinoma. Some clones are missing from TCRdb's copy, which holds only in-frame ones; the method was immunoSEQ multiplex PCR. The data contain over 85,000 clones, 85% of them singletons. The material sequenced was blood, taken from a patient whose treatment included radiotherapy and nephrectomy. The receptor set was obtained from a man aged 50 to 60 with renal cell carcinoma. CDR3s include the opening cysteine and the closing phenylalanine or tryptophan. Fields, in order: V gene, J gene, clone size, D gene, CDR3 DNA, CDR3 protein. The D gene is left open where the match is weak. Clone size is not always given. Where it is, it says once, few, many or a class for expanded clones.

v_call: TRBV27; j_call: TRBJ2-1; clone_size: .; d_call: TRBD1; cdr3_nt: TGTGCCAGCAGTCCGCCCCCCCATCACCGCCGACAGGGGGTGGTCAATGAGCAGTTCTTC; cdr3_aa: CASSPPPHHRRQGVVNEQFF
v_call: TRBV7-8; j_call: TRBJ2-2; clone_size: .; d_call: TRBD1; cdr3_nt: TGTGCCAGCAGCCCATTGGACAGGCCGTACACCGGGGAGCTGTTTTTT; cdr3_aa: CASSPLDRPYTGELFF
v_call: TRBV9; j_call: TRBJ1-2; clone_size: .; d_call: .; cdr3_nt: TGTGCCAGCAGCGTAGTTTGGGGTGGCTACACCTTC; cdr3_aa: CASSVVWGGYTF
v_call: TRBV18; j_call: TRBJ2-1; clone_size: .; d_call: .; cdr3_nt: TGTGCCAGCTCACCATCAGGGGACAATGAGCAGTTCTTC; cdr3_aa: CASSPSGDNEQFF
v_call: TRBV5-1; j_call: TRBJ2-5; clone_size: .; d_call: TRBD2; cdr3_nt: TGCGCCAGCAGCCGGGGGGTATCGGGGAGCGAAGAGACCCAGTACTTC; cdr3_aa: CASSRGVSGSEETQYF
v_call: TRBV7-2; j_call: TRBJ2-7; clone_size: .; d_call: .; cdr3_nt: TGTGCCAGCAGCTTAGGCCCGGGGGCCTATAACGAGCAGTACTTC; cdr3_aa: CASSLGPGAYNEQYF
v_call: TRBV10-3; j_call: TRBJ2-1; clone_size: .; d_call: .; cdr3_nt: TGTGCCATCAGTGAGAAGGACTACGCCTACAATGAGCAGTTCTTC; cdr3_aa: CAISEKDYAYNEQFF
v_call: TRBV19; j_call: TRBJ1-5; clone_size: .; d_call: .; cdr3_nt: TGTGCCAGTAGTATAGAAAGGAATCAGCCCCAGCATTTT; cdr3_aa: CASSIERNQPQHF
v_call: TRBV5-4; j_call: TRBJ2-6; clone_size: .; d_call: .; cdr3_nt: TGTGCCAGCAGCTTGGTGTTACCTGGGGCCAACGTCCTGACTTTC; cdr3_aa: CASSLVLPGANVLTF
v_call: TRBV5-6; j_call: TRBJ1-6; clone_size: .; d_call: .; cdr3_nt: TGTGCCAGCAGCCCAAGGGGCTCCTATAATTCACCCCTCCACTTT; cdr3_aa: CASSPRGSYNSPLHF
v_call: TRBV5-1; j_call: TRBJ2-2; clone_size: .; d_call: TRBD2; cdr3_nt: TGCGCCAGCAGCTTGGGTCTAGCGGGAACTAACGTCGGGGAGCTGTTTTTT; cdr3_aa: CASSLGLAGTNVGELFF
v_call: TRBV7-9; j_call: TRBJ1-1; clone_size: .; d_call: TRBD1; cdr3_nt: TGTGCCAGCAGCGTCCAGGGGGACACTGAAGCTTTCTTT; cdr3_aa: CASSVQGDTEAFF
v_call: TRBV15; j_call: TRBJ2-1; clone_size: few; d_call: .; cdr3_nt: TGTGCCACCAGCAAGTCGTGGCCGGACAACAATGAGCAGTTCTTC; cdr3_aa: CATSKSWPDNNEQFF
v_call: TRBV19; j_call: TRBJ2-1; clone_size: many; d_call: .; cdr3_nt: TGTGCCAGTAGTATGTATCTAAGGGACCCCAAGGAGTTCTTC; cdr3_aa: CASSMYLRDPKEFF
v_call: TRBV13; j_call: TRBJ1-2; clone_size: .; d_call: .; cdr3_nt: TGTGCCAGCAGCTTAGAAGGAGTCCACTATGGCTACACCTTC; cdr3_aa: CASSLEGVHYGYTF
v_call: TRBV5-1; j_call: TRBJ2-5; clone_size: .; d_call: TRBD1; cdr3_nt: TGCGCCAGCAGCCTGCAGGGGGAGACGATGCGAGAGACCCAGTACTTC; cdr3_aa: CASSLQGETMRETQYF
v_call: TRBV2; j_call: TRBJ2-3; clone_size: .; d_call: TRBD2; cdr3_nt: TGTGCCAGCAGTGGAGTAGCGGGAGGCACAGATACGCAGTATTTT; cdr3_aa: CASSGVAGGTDTQYF
v_call: TRBV28; j_call: TRBJ2-7; clone_size: .; d_call: .; cdr3_nt: TGTGCCAGCACGTTACAGGGAGTCCACGAGCAGTACTTC; cdr3_aa: CASTLQGVHEQYF
v_call: TRBV4-3; j_call: TRBJ2-6; clone_size: .; d_call: TRBD1; cdr3_nt: TGCGCCAGCAGCCAAGATCACTGGGACAGATACTCTGGGGCCAACGTCCTGACTTTC; cdr3_aa: CASSQDHWDRYSGANVLTF
v_call: TRBV18; j_call: TRBJ1-1; clone_size: once; d_call: .; cdr3_nt: TGTGCCAGCTCACCTAACCCGCCCGGTGTAAACAGGGCGGCTTTCTTT; cdr3_aa: CASSPNPPGVNRAAFF
v_call: TRBV7-9; j_call: TRBJ1-1; clone_size: .; d_call: .; cdr3_nt: TGTGCCAGCAGCCAAAACGGTGGGACTGAAGCTTTCTTT; cdr3_aa: CASSQNGGTEAFF
v_call: TRBV7-9; j_call: TRBJ1-4; clone_size: few; d_call: TRBD1; cdr3_nt: TGTGCCAGCAGCTTCGGATGGACAGGGACGGCAACTAATGAAAAACTGTTTTTT; cdr3_aa: CASSFGWTGTATNEKLFF
v_call: TRBV28; j_call: TRBJ1-3; clone_size: .; d_call: .; cdr3_nt: TGTGCCAGCAGTTTATCCCCACGGGCCACCATATATTTT; cdr3_aa: CASSLSPRATIYF
v_call: TRBV4-3; j_call: TRBJ2-3; clone_size: .; d_call: .; cdr3_nt: TGCGCCAGCAGCCAAGCATCAGGGACACTTATGGCAGATACGCAGTATTTT; cdr3_aa: CASSQASGTLMADTQYF
v_call: TRBV5-6; j_call: TRBJ1-2; clone_size: .; d_call: .; cdr3_nt: TGTGCCAGCAGCTTGCAAAACGGCGGCTACACCTTC; cdr3_aa: CASSLQNGGYTF
v_call: TRBV28; j_call: TRBJ1-2; clone_size: .; d_call: .; cdr3_nt: TGTGCCAGCAGCAGAGGAGCACGGGGCTACACCTTC; cdr3_aa: CASSRGARGYTF
v_call: TRBV18; j_call: TRBJ2-1; clone_size: .; d_call: .; cdr3_nt: TGTGCCAGCTCACCCCGCGGGGGCTTTTGGGACTTTGGTGAGCAGTTCTTC; cdr3_aa: CASSPRGGFWDFGEQFF
v_call: TRBV7-3; j_call: TRBJ2-1; clone_size: .; d_call: .; cdr3_nt: TGTGCCAGCAGCTTAGAATTGTCAGGTGAGCAGTTCTTC; cdr3_aa: CASSLELSGEQFF
v_call: TRBV28; j_call: TRBJ1-2; clone_size: .; d_call: TRBD1; cdr3_nt: TGTGCCAGCAGTACCGCCAAGACAGGGTACCATGGCTACACCTTC; cdr3_aa: CASSTAKTGYHGYTF
v_call: TRBV5-1; j_call: TRBJ1-1; clone_size: once; d_call: .; cdr3_nt: TGCGCCAGCAGCTTGGACCGATCGAGCACTGAAGCTTTCTTT; cdr3_aa: CASSLDRSSTEAFF
v_call: TRBV30; j_call: TRBJ1-2; clone_size: .; d_call: .; cdr3_nt: TGTGCCTGGAGTGGGGGGCCGCGGGGCTATGGCTACACCTTC; cdr3_aa: CAWSGGPRGYGYTF
v_call: TRBV19; j_call: TRBJ2-1; clone_size: .; d_call: .; cdr3_nt: TGTGCCAGTAGTATCGGGGCGACCTACAATGAGCAGTTCTTC; cdr3_aa: CASSIGATYNEQFF
v_call: TRBV7-2; j_call: TRBJ2-7; clone_size: .; d_call: .; cdr3_nt: TGTGCCAGCAGCTTAAGGTATAAGCAGTACTTC; cdr3_aa: CASSLRYKQYF
v_call: TRBV10-1; j_call: TRBJ2-3; clone_size: .; d_call: TRBD1; cdr3_nt: TGCGCCAGCAGTGATAAGGACAGGGAGAGCGATACGCAGTATTTT; cdr3_aa: CASSDKDRESDTQYF
v_call: TRBV4-2; j_call: TRBJ1-2; clone_size: once; d_call: .; cdr3_nt: TGTGCCAGCAGCCAAGATTTGGGGGGACATCCCTATGGCTACACCTTC; cdr3_aa: CASSQDLGGHPYGYTF
v_call: TRBV6-1; j_call: TRBJ1-6; clone_size: few; d_call: .; cdr3_nt: TGTGCCAGCAGTGAATTTAGGGGAAATTCACCCCTCCACTTT; cdr3_aa: CASSEFRGNSPLHF
v_call: TRBV19; j_call: TRBJ2-5; clone_size: .; d_call: TRBD1; cdr3_nt: TGTGCCAGTAGTATAGGGGGGGACAGGGAAGAGACCCAGTACTTC; cdr3_aa: CASSIGGDREETQYF